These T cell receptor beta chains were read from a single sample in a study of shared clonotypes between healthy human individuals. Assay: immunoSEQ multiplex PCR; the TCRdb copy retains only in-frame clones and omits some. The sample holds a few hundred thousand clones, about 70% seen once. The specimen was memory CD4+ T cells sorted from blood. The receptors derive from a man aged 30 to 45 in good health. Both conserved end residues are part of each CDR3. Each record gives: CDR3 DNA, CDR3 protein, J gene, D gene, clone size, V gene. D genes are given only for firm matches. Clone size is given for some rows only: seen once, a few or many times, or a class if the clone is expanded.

DNA: TGCGCCAGCAGCTGGGGGTGGGGATGGGACAGGAAGAACACTGAAGCTTTCTTT; CDR3: CASSWGWGWDRKNTEAFF; J: TRBJ1-1; D: TRBD1; size: .; V: TRBV5-1
DNA: TGTGCCATCAGTGAGTCGTTAGGACAGGGGGCGGTTGAAGCTTTCTTT; CDR3: CAISESLGQGAVEAFF; J: TRBJ1-1; D: TRBD1; size: .; V: TRBV10-3
DNA: TGTGCCAGCAGCTTAGGCTTAGGCTCCGAGCAGTACTTC; CDR3: CASSLGLGSEQYF; J: TRBJ2-7; D: .; size: .; V: TRBV7-2
DNA: TGCAGCGTAAGGACTAGCGGCTCTGGCGAGCAGTACTTC; CDR3: CSVRTSGSGEQYF; J: TRBJ2-7; D: TRBD2; size: .; V: TRBV29-1
DNA: TGTGCCAGCAGCCGCTATGAGGGAGGTTCCACAGATACGCAGTATTTT; CDR3: CASSRYEGGSTDTQYF; J: TRBJ2-3; D: .; size: .; V: TRBV11-3
DNA: TGTGCTAGCAGCTTAGGGACCGGGAGGGCAGATACGCAGTATTTT; CDR3: CASSLGTGRADTQYF; J: TRBJ2-3; D: TRBD2; size: few; V: TRBV7-7
DNA: TGTGCCAGCAGCACACAGTCCAATGAGCAGTTCTTC; CDR3: CASSTQSNEQFF; J: TRBJ2-1; D: .; size: .; V: TRBV7-9
DNA: TGCAGCTCAAAGACTAGCGGGAGTACAGATACGCAGTATTTT; CDR3: CSSKTSGSTDTQYF; J: TRBJ2-3; D: TRBD2; size: .; V: TRBV29-1
DNA: TGTGCCAGCAGCTTAAGCTTAGCCTCCGGGCCGATCTATGGCTACACCTTC; CDR3: CASSLSLASGPIYGYTF; J: TRBJ1-2; D: .; size: .; V: TRBV7-9
DNA: TGTGCCATCAGTGACCCCAGGGGGGTCTACGAGCAGTACTTC; CDR3: CAISDPRGVYEQYF; J: TRBJ2-7; D: .; size: few; V: TRBV10-3
DNA: TGTGCCAGCAGCTTAGATGTGAACGCCGGGGAGCTGTTTTTT; CDR3: CASSLDVNAGELFF; J: TRBJ2-2; D: .; size: .; V: TRBV7-6
DNA: TGTGCCAGCAGTGCTGGGGCCAACTACGAGCAGTACTTC; CDR3: CASSAGANYEQYF; J: TRBJ2-7; D: .; size: .; V: TRBV6-1
DNA: TGTGCCAGCTCACTCAAGGGGGGACAGGGTCGGGTGAACACTGAAGCTTTCTTT; CDR3: CASSLKGGQGRVNTEAFF; J: TRBJ1-1; D: TRBD1; size: .; V: TRBV18
DNA: TGTGCCAGCAGTGCCAACCTAGGGCTCCAAGAGACCCAGTACTTC; CDR3: CASSANLGLQETQYF; J: TRBJ2-5; D: .; size: .; V: TRBV27
DNA: TGCAGCGTTGTCCCCAACGACGGGGCGAGCTACGAGCAGTACTTC; CDR3: CSVVPNDGASYEQYF; J: TRBJ2-7; D: .; size: .; V: TRBV29-1
DNA: TGCGCCAGCAGCCCACAGGGGGCGCTCACAGATACGCAGTATTTT; CDR3: CASSPQGALTDTQYF; J: TRBJ2-3; D: TRBD1; size: few; V: TRBV5-1
DNA: TGTGCCAGCAGCGCTTATAGCGGGAGGGTCTCGGACGAGCAGTACTTC; CDR3: CASSAYSGRVSDEQYF; J: TRBJ2-7; D: TRBD2; size: .; V: TRBV7-6
DNA: TGTGCCAGTAGCCAGGACACAACTAGCACAGATACGCAGTATTTT; CDR3: CASSQDTTSTDTQYF; J: TRBJ2-3; D: .; size: .; V: TRBV19
DNA: TGTGCCAGCAGCAACACAGGGGTACTTGAAATTTTCACTGAAGCTTTCTTT; CDR3: CASSNTGVLEIFTEAFF; J: TRBJ1-1; D: TRBD1; size: few; V: TRBV5-5
DNA: TGTGCCAGCAGTGGGCGTGGGGGGGGCACAGATACGCAGTATTTT; CDR3: CASSGRGGGTDTQYF; J: TRBJ2-3; D: TRBD2; size: .; V: TRBV2
DNA: TGCGCCAGCAGCTCCCTAGCGGGAGAGGGTGAGCAGTACTTC; CDR3: CASSSLAGEGEQYF; J: TRBJ2-7; D: TRBD2; size: .; V: TRBV5-1
DNA: TGTGCCAGCAGTATTGGGACAGGGGCTACCTACGAGCAGTACTTC; CDR3: CASSIGTGATYEQYF; J: TRBJ2-7; D: TRBD1; size: .; V: TRBV2
DNA: TGTGCCTGGAGCGCCCCGGGCCAAAGAATAGGTCAGCCCCAGCATTTT; CDR3: CAWSAPGQRIGQPQHF; J: TRBJ1-5; D: .; size: .; V: TRBV30
DNA: TGTGCCAGCAGTGAGAACGTTTTAGGGGGCTACACCTTC; CDR3: CASSENVLGGYTF; J: TRBJ1-2; D: .; size: .; V: TRBV6-1
DNA: TGCGCCAGCAGCTTTAGCGGGAGCTCCTACAATGAGCAGTTCTTC; CDR3: CASSFSGSSYNEQFF; J: TRBJ2-1; D: TRBD2; size: .; V: TRBV5-1
DNA: TGCGCCAGCAGCTTGGCGGTTTTTGGCGGGAGGGTCAACGAGCAGTACTTC; CDR3: CASSLAVFGGRVNEQYF; J: TRBJ2-7; D: TRBD2; size: few; V: TRBV5-1
DNA: TGTGCCAGCACCGTCGGACTTAACAATGAGCAGTTCTTC; CDR3: CASTVGLNNEQFF; J: TRBJ2-1; D: .; size: few; V: TRBV7-2
DNA: TGTGCCAGCAGCCCACGACTAGCGGGAGGAGGGGACGAGCAGTACTTC; CDR3: CASSPRLAGGGDEQYF; J: TRBJ2-7; D: TRBD2; size: .; V: TRBV14
DNA: TGTGCCAGCAGTTTATTGGGGAACGGCTACACCTTC; CDR3: CASSLLGNGYTF; J: TRBJ1-2; D: .; size: few; V: TRBV28
DNA: TGTGCCAGCAGCTTAGTGGGAACGAACACCGGGGAGCTGTTTTTT; CDR3: CASSLVGTNTGELFF; J: TRBJ2-2; D: .; size: .; V: TRBV7-2
DNA: TGTGCCAGCTCACCACCCAACGGGAACACTGAAGCTTTCTTT; CDR3: CASSPPNGNTEAFF; J: TRBJ1-1; D: .; size: .; V: TRBV18
DNA: TGCGCCAGCAGCCCCGAAAGACTAGCGGAGAACAATGAGCAGTTCTTC; CDR3: CASSPERLAENNEQFF; J: TRBJ2-1; D: TRBD2; size: .; V: TRBV5-1
DNA: TGTGCCGTCCCGCAGGGCAGGGGTTCCTACGAGCAGTACTTC; CDR3: CAVPQGRGSYEQYF; J: TRBJ2-7; D: .; size: .; V: TRBV7-9
DNA: TGCGCCAGCAGCCCCGGGGCTAGGGTGGCGGGAGTAGAGACCCAGTACTTC; CDR3: CASSPGARVAGVETQYF; J: TRBJ2-5; D: TRBD2; size: .; V: TRBV5-1
DNA: TGTGCCAGCAGCGTATTCCAGGACAGGGGATCAGGTGAGCAGTTCTTC; CDR3: CASSVFQDRGSGEQFF; J: TRBJ2-1; D: TRBD1; size: .; V: TRBV9
DNA: TGTGCCAGCAGCTGGGACAGAGGGGGCATCTATGGCTACACCTTC; CDR3: CASSWDRGGIYGYTF; J: TRBJ1-2; D: TRBD1; size: many; V: TRBV7-9
DNA: TGTGCCAGCAGCTGGACCGGGACAGGAGGATACAATGAGCAGTTCTTC; CDR3: CASSWTGTGGYNEQFF; J: TRBJ2-1; D: TRBD1; size: .; V: TRBV5-8
DNA: TGCGCCAGCAGCTTGTCTCCCTATTCACCCCTCCACTTT; CDR3: CASSLSPYSPLHF; J: TRBJ1-6; D: .; size: .; V: TRBV5-1
DNA: TGTGCCAGCAGTGAAGAGGGACAGTGGGTCCCAGGCTCTGGGGCCAACGTCCTGACTTTC; CDR3: CASSEEGQWVPGSGANVLTF; J: TRBJ2-6; D: TRBD1; size: .; V: TRBV6-1
DNA: TGTGCCAGCAGTCTTTCAAGCGACCTAGGGAATGAGCAGTTCTTC; CDR3: CASSLSSDLGNEQFF; J: TRBJ2-1; D: .; size: .; V: TRBV6-6
DNA: TGTGCCAGCAGACTCCGGGACCTTGCAACTAATGAAAAACTGTTTTTT; CDR3: CASRLRDLATNEKLFF; J: TRBJ1-4; D: .; size: .; V: TRBV28
DNA: TGTGCCAGCTCATCCGGGGTCGCTGAAGCTTTCTTT; CDR3: CASSSGVAEAFF; J: TRBJ1-1; D: .; size: .; V: TRBV18
DNA: TGCAGCGCTTCTGGGGGAGCGGGGGTAGGCGAGCAGTACTTC; CDR3: CSASGGAGVGEQYF; J: TRBJ2-7; D: TRBD2; size: .; V: TRBV29-1
DNA: TGTGCCAGCAGTTCTTTAGCGGGAGGGTTGAATGAGCAGTTCTTC; CDR3: CASSSLAGGLNEQFF; J: TRBJ2-1; D: TRBD2; size: .; V: TRBV28
DNA: TGCGCCAGCAGTCACCCTACTAGCGGGTCTTACAATGAGCAGTTCTTC; CDR3: CASSHPTSGSYNEQFF; J: TRBJ2-1; D: TRBD2; size: .; V: TRBV23-1
DNA: TGTGCCAGCAGTTGGGCCGGGGGGGGACGAGACAATGAGCAGTTCTTC; CDR3: CASSWAGGGRDNEQFF; J: TRBJ2-1; D: TRBD2; size: .; V: TRBV28
DNA: TGTGCCAGCAGTTCCGCGACAGGGGTCTGGGAGCAGTACTTC; CDR3: CASSSATGVWEQYF; J: TRBJ2-7; D: TRBD1; size: .; V: TRBV6-6
DNA: TGCGCCAGCAGCATACTCAACGGGTACGAGCAGTACTTC; CDR3: CASSILNGYEQYF; J: TRBJ2-7; D: .; size: few; V: TRBV5-1
DNA: TGCGCCAGCAGCTTGGGCTCGGGCCCCGTAGGGTCAAATGAGCAGTTCTTC; CDR3: CASSLGSGPVGSNEQFF; J: TRBJ2-1; D: .; size: .; V: TRBV5-1
DNA: TGTGCCAGCAGCTTAGGGGATTTTCAGTTCTTC; CDR3: CASSLGDFQFF; J: TRBJ2-1; D: .; size: .; V: TRBV13